A single sample gave rise to the 24 T cell receptor beta chains below, sequenced in a study of OX40 agonist ivuxolimab in advanced cancers. Measured with immunoSEQ multiplex PCR; TCRdb has only the in-frame clones, and not every one. The table lists tens of thousands of clones, over 60% of them singletons. The sample consisted of CD4+ or CD8+ T cells sorted from blood, taken in a trial of the OX40 agonist ivuxolimab. The receptors stem from an adult with an advanced solid tumor such as melanoma, head and neck, liver or kidney cancer.

Worth noting for this clone: One base away lies a much larger clone, so this may be a sequencing read error. The chain links TRBV5-4 to TRBJ1-1, with unresolved D. The CDR3 covers 16 residues. Per the germline V gene, CDR1 is SGHNT and CDR2 is YYREEE (reference sequence). The CDR3: CASSRPLRRGNTEAFF. In nucleotides, the CDR3 is TGCGCCAGCAGTCGCCCCCTCAGACGGGGAAACACTGAAGCTTTCTTT.

The chain combines TRBV27 with TRBJ1-1, with D uncertain. V was pared by 2 bases and J by 6 bases, with 16 bases between. CDR1 MNHEY and CDR2 SMNVEV come from the germline V gene (reference sequence). CDR3 length: 15 residues. The CDR3 reads CASSLAGFRKAEAFF. As DNA, the CDR3 is TGTGCCAGCAGTTTAGCTGGATTCCGTAAGGCTGAAGCTTTCTTT.

As DNA, the CDR3 is TGTGCCAGCAGTTCCCTCAGGGAGGCTGGGGAAAAACTGTTTTTT. This encodes CASSSLREAGEKLFF. The V call is TRBV28, the J call TRBJ1-4; D possibly corresponds to TRBD1 (5 bases). The CDR3 length is 15 residues. CDR1 is MDHEN, CDR2 SYDVKM, per germline. Deletions cut 4 bases from V and 8 bases from J, with 17 bases between. Full variable domain (rest looked up from reference TRBV28 and TRBJ1-4): DVKVTQSSRYLVKRTGEKVFLECVQDMDHENMFWYRQDPGLGLRLIYFSYDVKMKEKGDIPEGYSVSREKKERFSLILESASTNQTSMYLCASSSLREAGEKLFFGSGTQLSVL.

This chain uses TRBV27 with TRBJ2-3; perhaps TRBD2 as D (7 bases). Trimming pared 3 bases from V and 5 bases from J, leaving 12 bases between. This CDR3 has 14 residues. The V gene's germline CDR1 is MNHEY and CDR2 SMNVEV (reference sequence). The CDR3 sequence is CASSLRRGQDTQYF. CDR3 nucleotide sequence: TGTGCCAGCAGTTTGCGGCGGGGGCAAGATACGCAGTATTTT.

The chain combines TRBV19 with TRBJ1-5; D uncertain. Germline loops: CDR1 LNHDA, CDR2 SQIVND (reference sequence). This CDR3 has 15 residues. Deletions cut 2 bases from V and 1 base from J, with 9 bases between. Here the CDR3 DNA reads TGTGCCAGTAGTATAAGGGAATGGAGCAATCAGCCCCAGCATTTT. Its protein product is CASSIREWSNQPQHF.

The chain carries TRBV11-2 and TRBJ1-2; D perhaps matches TRBD1 (5 bases). The V gene's germline CDR1 is SGHAT and CDR2 FQNNGV. V lost 4 bases and J lost 3, with 18 bases in between. The CDR3 contains 16 residues. In nucleotides, the CDR3 is TGTGCCAGCAGCTCTACCCGGCAGGGTGGCGACTATGGCTACACCTTC. This sequence encodes CASSSTRQGGDYGYTF.

This chain links TRBV19 with TRBJ1-1, with TRBD1 as a possible D gene (5 bases). Trimming stripped 7 bases from V and 4 bases from J, with 16 bases between. The CDR3 consists of 14 residues. CDR1 and CDR2 (germline): LNHDA, SQIVND (reference sequence). CDR3 sequence reads: CASTRAGGLTEAFF. The CDR3 bases are TGTGCCAGTACCCGAGCGGGGGGTCTCACTGAAGCTTTCTTT.

The V gene is TRBV4-3, the J gene TRBJ1-2; possible D gene TRBD1, 5 bases. The ends were cut back, 1 base at V and 1 base at J, with 10 bases in the middle. This CDR3 is 15 amino acids long. CDR1 and CDR2 (germline): LGHNA, YSLEER. The CDR3 DNA follows: TGCGCCAGCAGCCAAGTCCAAGGGGTTAACTATGGCTACACCTTC. Translation: CASSQVQGVNYGYTF.

The chain carries TRBV7-6 and TRBJ2-5; 9 nucleotides match TRBD1. Germline CDR1 is SGHVS and CDR2 is FNYEAQ. Trimming took 5 bases from V and 5 from J; bases not matched to a gene: 6. The CDR3 extends over 14 amino acids. For the CDR3, the DNA is TGTGCCAGCAGCAAGGGACAGGGCCAGGAGACCCAGTACTTC. The encoded protein is CASSKGQGQETQYF.

This sequence joins TRBV5-1 and TRBJ1-2, with D uncertain. Germline V lookup: CDR1 SGHRS, CDR2 YFSETQ. V lost 0 bases and J 3 bases, leaving 6 bases between the germline ends. The length of the CDR3 is 13 residues. The CDR3 coding sequence is TGCGCCAGCAGCTTGGAGGGAGACTATGGCTACACCTTC. Translated, it gives CASSLEGDYGYTF.

The gene calls are TRBV4-1 and TRBJ1-2; D remains ambiguous. With 4 bases removed from V and 0 bases from J, the gap between germline ends came to 15 bases. The CDR3 contains 16 residues. Germline CDR1 and CDR2: MGHRA and YSYEKL. CDR3 nucleotide sequence: TGCGCCAGCAGCCTCTTTTTGATTCCTGCTAACTATGGCTACACCTTC. It yields the protein CASSLFLIPANYGYTF.

This chain uses TRBV7-2 with TRBJ2-1; tentative D call: TRBD2 (6 bases). Germline V lookup: CDR1 SGHTA, CDR2 FQGNSA. There are 16 residues in the CDR3. Trimming took 1 base from V and 2 from J, leaving 12 bases between them. This CDR3 reads CASSLDSQRAYNEQFF. CDR3 DNA sequence: TGTGCCAGCAGCTTAGATTCGCAGCGGGCCTACAATGAGCAGTTCTTC.

This chain joins TRBV6-5 and TRBJ1-2; D possibly corresponds to TRBD1 (5 bases). CDR1 is MNHEY and CDR2 is SVGAGI in the germline V gene. This CDR3 has 14 residues. V was cut by 6 bases and J by 5 bases, with 16 bases left in between. The CDR3 is CASSERGGGYGYTF. The CDR3 DNA sequence: TGTGCCAGCAGCGAAAGGGGCGGAGGTTATGGCTACACCTTC.

This chain connects TRBV28 to TRBJ1-2, with D hard to call. Germline values: CDR1 MDHEN, CDR2 SYDVKM. This CDR3 is 12 amino acids long. Trimming pared 3 bases from V and 4 bases from J, leaving 6 bases between. In DNA, the CDR3 is TGTGCCAGCAGTTTCTCAACCTATGGCTACACCTTC. Translation: CASSFSTYGYTF.

V gene TRBV29-1 combines with J gene TRBJ1-2; D is unclear. The germline V gene encodes CDR1 SQVTM and CDR2 ANQGSEA. V was shortened by 4 bases and J by 5 bases, with 20 bases between the two germline ends. The CDR3 spans 15 residues. CDR3 bases: TGCAGCGTTGCGAAAGAGACACATACCTTGTATGGCTACACCTTC. It translates to CSVAKETHTLYGYTF.

The chain combines TRBV6-5 with TRBJ2-7; maybe TRBD1 (5 bases). This CDR3 region has 12 residues. V lost 5 bases and J 2 bases, leaving 7 bases between the germline ends. Germline V gene lookup returns CDR1 MNHEY and CDR2 SVGAGI. CDR3 nucleotides: TGTGCCAGCAGTAACAGGCCCTACGAGCAGTACTTC. As protein: CASSNRPYEQYF.

In nucleotides, the CDR3 is TGTGCCAGTAGTATAAGGGGTCACGGGGAGCTGTTTTTT. This sequence encodes CASSIRGHGELFF. The chain has TRBV19 and TRBJ2-2; tentatively, D is TRBD1 (5 bases). Germline V gives CDR1 LNHDA, CDR2 SQIVND (reference sequence). V lost 2 bases, J lost 7 bases, and 8 bases lay in between. The CDR3 consists of 13 residues.

The chain combines TRBV28 with TRBJ2-7; D gene ambiguous. V shed 4 bases and J shed 3 bases, with 7 bases lying between them. There are 12 residues in the CDR3. Germline-derived CDR1 and CDR2 are MDHEN and SYDVKM. Here the CDR3 reads CASSSRGYEQYF. The CDR3 coding sequence is TGTGCCAGCAGTTCCCGTGGCTACGAGCAGTACTTC.

The rearrangement links TRBV11-2 to TRBJ2-1; possibly TRBD1 or TRBD2 for D (5 bases each). CDR1 SGHAT and CDR2 FQNNGV come from the germline V gene. This CDR3 region has 16 residues. The V end lost 1 base, the J end lost 9 bases, and 19 bases lay between the germline ends. The CDR3 sequence is CASSLVRGPEGFEQFF. The CDR3 DNA is TGTGCCAGCAGCTTAGTACGGGGACCAGAGGGATTTGAGCAGTTCTTC.

This clone showed up just a few times. This CDR3 is also generated by other DNA sequences in the sample. V and J are TRBV6-6 and TRBJ1-1; D remains ambiguous. Germline V gene data show CDR1 as MNHNY and CDR2 as SVGAGI (reference sequence). The V and J ends lost 0 bases and 2 bases respectively, with 4 bases between them. There are 13 residues in the CDR3. CDR3 DNA: TGTGCCAGCAGTTACTCGGTTAACACTGAAGCTTTCTTT. It encodes CASSYSVNTEAFF.

The V call is TRBV27, the J call TRBJ1-2; no reliable D call. V lost 6 bases to trimming and J lost 0 bases, with 11 bases between them. This CDR3 has 14 residues. The germline V gene has CDR1 MNHEY and CDR2 SMNVEV (reference sequence). The CDR3 loop is CASRAQPTNYGYTF. In DNA, the CDR3 is TGTGCCAGCAGAGCTCAGCCGACTAACTATGGCTACACCTTC.

This clone has just a few counts. This chain uses TRBV9 with TRBJ2-1, with 7 positions matching TRBD2. Germline CDR1 is SGDLS and CDR2 is YYNGEE. The CDR3 has 18 residues. The junction had 15 bases not matched to a gene; V was cut back by 0 bases and J by 6 bases. CDR3 protein: CASSVEGGLALGRNEQFF. The DNA for the CDR3 is TGTGCCAGCAGCGTAGAGGGAGGGTTAGCCTTAGGTCGCAATGAGCAGTTCTTC.

This clone was recorded only once. V and J are TRBV19 and TRBJ2-2; 9 bases agree with TRBD1. V dropped 3 bases and J dropped 5; count of bases not matched to a gene: 10. The CDR3 has 17 residues. Per germline, CDR1 LNHDA and CDR2 SQIVND (reference sequence). Here the CDR3 DNA reads TGTGCCAGTAGTATGGGGGGACAGGGTACGGGGACCGGGGAGCTGTTTTTT. Translated: CASSMGGQGTGTGELFF.

V gene TRBV5-1 combines with J gene TRBJ2-2; D remains ambiguous. Trimming removed 1 base at V and 2 bases at J, with 9 bases between. The CDR3 has 15 amino acids. The germline gives CDR1 SGHRS, CDR2 YFSETQ. The CDR3 sequence is CASSLLLGNTGELFF. The CDR3 nucleotides are TGCGCCAGCAGCTTGTTACTGGGAAACACCGGGGAGCTGTTTTTT.